Each of the 25 T cell receptor beta chains below was sequenced from the same sample in a study of tumor-infiltrating T cells and Merkel cell polyomavirus. Study details: The T cells studied were CD8+ and recognized the Merkel cell polyomavirus KLL epitope.

Assay used: immunoSEQ multiplex PCR; TCRdb lists only in-frame clones, some missing. The table lists roughly 3,000 clones, 70% to 90% of them singletons. All patients' tumors stained robustly positive for Merkel cell polyomavirus Large T antigen by immunohistochemistry. Sample: tumor tissue. These receptors were taken from a man aged 50-59 years with Merkel cell carcinoma.

The chain joins TRBV29-1 to TRBJ1-1; the match to TRBD1 covers 12 bases. Trimming removed 3 bases from V and 4 bases from J; junction bases left unmatched: 9. Germline assignment: CDR1 SQVTM and CDR2 ANQGSEA. The CDR3 is made up of 16 amino acids. The chain's CDR3 is CSVELGDRGRLTEAFF. The CDR3 nucleotides read TGCAGCGTTGAGTTGGGGGACAGGGGGCGTCTCACTGAAGCTTTCTTT. The full variable domain, its missing parts supplied by reference TRBV29-1 and TRBJ1-1, is SAVISQKPSRDICQRGTSLTIQCQVDSQVTMMFWYRQQPGQSLTLIATANQGSEATYESGFVIDKFPISRPNLTFSTLTVSNMSPEDSSIYLCSVELGDRGRLTEAFFGQGTRLTVV.

The CDR3 sequence is CASSLWAREAFF. The CDR3 DNA reads TGTGCCAGCAGCTTATGGGCCCGGGAAGCTTTCTTT. The chain combines TRBV7-9 with TRBJ1-1; D remains ambiguous. This CDR3 region has 12 residues. V dropped 2 bases and J dropped 8 bases, with 9 bases sitting between them. CDR1 SEHNR and CDR2 FQNEAQ come from the germline V gene (reference sequence).

The genes are TRBV5-1 and TRBJ2-7, with D possibly matching TRBD2 (7 bases). The CDR3 contains 14 residues. Germline V gives CDR1 SGHRS, CDR2 YFSETQ. With 5 bases removed from V and 1 base from J, the gap between germline ends came to 13 bases. CDR3 loop: CASSKGGGSYEQYF. CDR3 DNA: TGCGCCAGCAGTAAGGGGGGGGGTTCCTACGAGCAGTACTTC. Complete variable domain (other parts from reference TRBV5-1 and TRBJ2-7): KAGVTQTPRYLIKTRGQQVTLSCSPISGHRSVSWYQQTPGQGLQFLFEYFSETQRNKGNFPGRFSGRQFSNSRSEMNVSTLELGDSALYLCASSKGGGSYEQYFGPGTRLTVT.

This clone came up once. The chain joins TRBV27 to TRBJ2-3; TRBD2 agrees at 14 bases. CDR3 length equals 15 residues. V lost 6 bases to trimming and J lost 4 bases; unmatched junction nucleotides: 3. CDR1 is MNHEY and CDR2 is SMNVEV in the germline V gene (reference sequence). For the CDR3, the DNA is TGTGCCAGCAGGCCGACTAGCGGGGGGGCAGATACGCAGTATTTT. This codes for CASRPTSGGADTQYF.

This clone was detected once. V and J are TRBV6-1 and TRBJ2-5; TRBD1 matches at 7 bases. J lost 3 bases, V lost 6 bases, and 4 bases had no gene match. CDR1 is MNHNS, CDR2 SASEGT, per germline. This CDR3 comprises 13 residues. The CDR3 protein is CASRRQGKETQYF. The CDR3 nucleotides read TGTGCCAGCAGAAGACAGGGAAAAGAGACCCAGTACTTC.

The gene calls are TRBV10-3 and TRBJ2-5; the D is unclear. The CDR3 runs 14 residues. V was trimmed by 6 bases and J by 1 base, leaving 12 bases between them. Germline lookup yields CDR1 ENHRY and CDR2 SYGVKD. The CDR3 nucleotides read TGTGCCATCAGCGAAGACACGCTCCAAGAGACCCAGTACTTC. Translating it yields CAISEDTLQETQYF.

As DNA, the CDR3 is TGCGCCAGCAGCCAATGGGAGAGGGACAGGGGGGCAGATACGCAGTATTTT. Translation gives CASSQWERDRGADTQYF. The chain recombines TRBV4-3 with TRBJ2-3, with 11 bases fitting TRBD1. The CDR3 runs to 17 residues. J gave up 4 bases and V 2 bases, and 8 bases lay outside the gene matches. Germline V gene lookup returns CDR1 LGHNA and CDR2 YSLEER.

This clone has just one count. This sequence joins TRBV4-3 and TRBJ2-3, with 8 bases lining up with TRBD2. This CDR3 is built from 15 residues. Losses at the gene ends were 4 bases for V and 0 bases for J; bases not matched to a gene: 3. CDR1 and CDR2 (germline): LGHNA, YSLEER. The CDR3 nucleotides are TGCGCCAGCAGCCTCGGACTAGCCAGCACAGATACGCAGTATTTT. Protein sequence: CASSLGLASTDTQYF.

The rearrangement uses TRBV6-5 and TRBJ1-1, with a weak D call TRBD1 (5 bases). Germline CDR1 reads MNHEY; CDR2 reads SVGAGI. The CDR3 has 13 amino acids. V dropped 5 bases and J dropped 8 bases, with 15 bases sitting between them. The CDR3 reads CASSRSTGLEAFF. CDR3 in DNA: TGTGCCAGCAGTCGCTCAACGGGACTAGAAGCTTTCTTT.

The rearrangement uses TRBV7-2 and TRBJ1-2; 8 bases are a match to TRBD1. The CDR3 contains 13 residues. Germline CDR1 and CDR2: SGHTA and FQGNSA. V trimming: 1 base; J trimming: 7 bases; junction bases outside the gene matches: 2. Written as DNA, the CDR3 is TGTGCCAGCAGCTTAGGAGACAGGGGTGGCTACACCTTC. It codes for CASSLGDRGGYTF.

The rearrangement joins TRBV18 to TRBJ1-1; the D is unclear. The V gene lost 8 bases and the J gene lost 1 base, with 14 bases spanning the gap. The CDR3 extends over 14 amino acids. CDR1 KGHSH and CDR2 LQKENI come from the germline V gene. The CDR3 region is CASGRFRRNTEAFF. In nucleotides, the CDR3 is TGTGCCAGCGGCCGCTTTCGGAGGAACACTGAAGCTTTCTTT.

This chain joins TRBV7-9 and TRBJ2-5; 10 positions agree with TRBD1. The CDR3 length is 15 residues. Germline CDR1 reads SEHNR; CDR2 reads FQNEAQ (reference sequence). After removal of 3 bases from V and 2 bases from J, the junction contained 3 bases not matched to a gene. The CDR3 protein is CASSLGQGSQETQYF. DNA of the CDR3: TGTGCCAGCAGCTTGGGACAGGGGTCGCAAGAGACCCAGTACTTC.

This clone was detected only a few times. This chain connects TRBV7-9 to TRBJ1-1; the D gene is possibly TRBD1 (5 bases). The germline gives CDR1 SEHNR, CDR2 FQNEAQ (reference sequence). This CDR3 has 13 residues. V lost 5 bases to trimming and J lost 3 bases, with 10 bases between them. The CDR3 sequence is CASSQDIYTEAFF. The CDR3 nucleotides read TGTGCCAGCAGCCAGGACATCTACACTGAAGCTTTCTTT.

As to this clone: The sample holds other DNA sequences that translate to the same CDR3. This chain links TRBV7-2 with TRBJ2-3; 13 nucleotides align to TRBD2. Trimming took 5 bases from V and 2 from J; bases not matched to a gene: 10. The CDR3 is 18 residues long. Germline V CDR1 and CDR2: SGHTA, FQGNSA. CDR3 nucleotide sequence: TGTGCCAGCAGCAGACAGCGACTAGCGGGGGGTTCCACAGATACGCAGTATTTT. This gives the protein CASSRQRLAGGSTDTQYF.

The rearrangement uses TRBV5-1 and TRBJ1-1; no clear D gene. The CDR3 runs 13 residues. Looked up from germline, CDR1 is SGHRS and CDR2 is YFSETQ. Deletions cut 2 bases from V and 1 base from J, with 6 bases between. The chain's CDR3 is CASSFRGNTEAFF. For the CDR3, the DNA is TGCGCCAGCAGCTTTAGAGGGAACACTGAAGCTTTCTTT.

The chain combines TRBV27 with TRBJ2-5; TRBD1 aligns across 7 bases. The V gene's germline CDR1 is MNHEY and CDR2 SMNVEV (reference sequence). The CDR3 runs 14 residues. J gave up 4 bases and V 4 bases, and 6 bases lay outside the gene matches. The CDR3, as DNA: TGTGCCAGCAGTTATCAGGGGGAGAGAGAGACCCAGTACTTC. Amino acids: CASSYQGERETQYF.

V and J are TRBV7-2 and TRBJ2-1; TRBD2 matches 12 bases. CDR3 length equals 16 residues. Germline V CDR1 and CDR2: SGHTA, FQGNSA. The J segment lost 0 bases and the V segment lost 5 bases, leaving 2 bases of the junction unmatched. CDR3 in amino acids: CASSTSGGSSYNEQFF. The CDR3 DNA reads as TGTGCCAGCAGCACTAGCGGGGGGAGCTCCTACAATGAGCAGTTCTTC.

The V and J genes are TRBV4-3 and TRBJ2-1; perhaps TRBD2 as D (7 bases). Germline values: CDR1 LGHNA, CDR2 YSLEER. V lost 0 bases and J 15 bases, leaving 15 bases between the germline ends. The CDR3 has 13 residues. The CDR3 loop reads CASSQDFGGGPFF. The CDR3 DNA reads TGCGCCAGCAGCCAAGATTTCGGCGGGGGCCCGTTCTTC.

This rearrangement joins TRBV7-2 to TRBJ1-2, with 9 bases identical to TRBD1. There are 14 residues in the CDR3. CDR1 is SGHTA, CDR2 FQGNSA, per germline. After removal of 0 bases from V and 14 bases from J, the junction contained 10 bases not matched to a gene. This chain's CDR3 is CASSLAGQGRAYTF. DNA of the CDR3: TGTGCCAGCAGCTTAGCTGGACAGGGGCGGGCGTATACCTTC.

The chain is built from TRBV7-2 and TRBJ2-7; D gene unclear. Germline V gene lookup returns CDR1 SGHTA and CDR2 FQGNSA. The CDR3 contains 15 residues. V lost 1 base, J lost 2 bases, and 12 bases lay in between. CDR3 sequence reads: CASSLGPSGAYEQYF. As DNA, the CDR3 is TGTGCCAGCAGCTTAGGTCCGAGTGGAGCCTACGAGCAGTACTTC.

The table lists this clone with a count of one. The chain couples TRBV27 to TRBJ1-5; D gene ambiguous. Germline-derived CDR1 and CDR2 are MNHEY and SMNVEV (reference sequence). V gave up 2 bases and J gave up 4 bases, with 12 bases separating them. The CDR3 covers 15 residues. The CDR3 spells CASSLGVRRNQPQHF. The CDR3 nucleotides read TGTGCCAGCAGTTTAGGAGTCCGAAGGAATCAGCCCCAGCATTTT.

This clone was observed a single time. The chain links TRBV9 to TRBJ2-7, with D unclear. The CDR3 loop spans 13 amino acids. Per the germline V gene, CDR1 is SGDLS and CDR2 is YYNGEE. Trimming removed 3 bases at V and 3 bases at J, with 10 bases between. The CDR3 sequence: CASSDRHNYEQYF. CDR3 bases: TGTGCCAGCAGCGATCGACATAACTACGAGCAGTACTTC.

This CDR3 is CASSMGSQPQHF. In DNA form, the CDR3 reads TGTGCCAGTAGTATGGGGAGTCAGCCCCAGCATTTT. This sequence joins TRBV19 and TRBJ1-5; no clear D gene. This CDR3 is built from 12 residues. The germline V and J ends were trimmed by 3 bases and 6 bases, with 6 bases remaining between them. Germline assignment: CDR1 LNHDA and CDR2 SQIVND (reference sequence).

The sample holds a few counts of this clone. The gene calls are TRBV18 and TRBJ2-5; maybe TRBD2 (6 bases). Germline V gives CDR1 KGHSH, CDR2 LQKENI. Trimming took off 3 bases at V and 2 bases at J, with 7 bases between the two ends. This CDR3 is 13 amino acids long. The CDR3 sequence: CASSPGGQETQYF. CDR3 DNA: TGTGCCAGCTCACCGGGGGGACAAGAGACCCAGTACTTC.

J is TRBJ2-6 and V is TRBV6-1; D may be TRBD2 (5 bases). There are 15 residues in the CDR3. The germline V gene encodes CDR1 MNHNS and CDR2 SASEGT. Trimming cost V 6 bases and J 2 bases, with 11 bases left between them. The chain's CDR3 is CASSPTRAGANVLTF. The CDR3 DNA reads TGTGCCAGCAGCCCCACGAGGGCTGGGGCCAACGTCCTGACTTTC.